Listed here is a single T cell receptor (beta chain). The antigen is undetermined. Other DNA sequences in this specimen translate into the identical CDR3. The data were taken from a study of cytomegalovirus exposure and HLA in healthy donors. General study results and limits: For most subjects, TCR beta sequences were reported to predict HLA-A and HLA-B alleles with accuracy.

The CDR3 has 17 amino acids. Germline loops: CDR1 LGHNT, CDR2 FRNRAP. After removal of 1 base from V and 2 bases from J, the junction contained 2 bases not matched to a gene. PCR was performed using 60 Vbeta and 13 Jbeta primers. TCRdb's table, derived via immunoSEQ multiplex PCR, lists solely in-frame clones and lacks some. The data show about 150,000 clones, about 85% seen once. The clonotype comes from a woman aged 18 to 35 in good health and CMV-seronegative. This sequence joins TRBV12-5 and TRBJ2-3; 14 bases match TRBD2. The sequencing sample was made of PBMCs. CDR3 sequence (DNA): TGTGCTAGTGGTTTGGGGACTAGCGGGGGGCTCACAGATACGCAGTATTTT. Translated: CASGLGTSGGLTDTQYF.